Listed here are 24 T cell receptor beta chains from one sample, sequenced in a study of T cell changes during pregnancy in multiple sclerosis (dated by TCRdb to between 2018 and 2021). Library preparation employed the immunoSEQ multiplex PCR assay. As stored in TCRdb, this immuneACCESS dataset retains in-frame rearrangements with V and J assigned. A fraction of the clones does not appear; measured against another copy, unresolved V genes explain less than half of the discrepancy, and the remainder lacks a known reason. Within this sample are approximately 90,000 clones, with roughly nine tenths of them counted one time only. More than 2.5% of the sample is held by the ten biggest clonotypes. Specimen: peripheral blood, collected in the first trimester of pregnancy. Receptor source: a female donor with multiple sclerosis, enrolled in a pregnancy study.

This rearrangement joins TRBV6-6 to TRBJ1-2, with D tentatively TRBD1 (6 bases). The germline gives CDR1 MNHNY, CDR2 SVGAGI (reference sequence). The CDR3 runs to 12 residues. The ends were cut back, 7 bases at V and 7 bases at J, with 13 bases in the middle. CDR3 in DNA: TGTGCCAGCACCCAGGGGCGGGTTGGCTACACCTTC. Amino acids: CASTQGRVGYTF.

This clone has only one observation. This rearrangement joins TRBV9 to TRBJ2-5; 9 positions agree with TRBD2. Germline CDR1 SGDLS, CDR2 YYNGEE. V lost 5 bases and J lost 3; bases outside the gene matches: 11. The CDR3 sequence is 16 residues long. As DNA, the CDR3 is TGTGCCAGCAGTCATTCTAGCGGGGAGGGAAAAGAGACCCAGTACTTC. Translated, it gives CASSHSSGEGKETQYF.

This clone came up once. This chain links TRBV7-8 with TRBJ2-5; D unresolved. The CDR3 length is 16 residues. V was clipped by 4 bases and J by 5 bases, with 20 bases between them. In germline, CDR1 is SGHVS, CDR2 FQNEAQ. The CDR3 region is CASSSAPSLARETQYF. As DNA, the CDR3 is TGTGCCAGCAGCTCCGCACCTTCTCTTGCGAGGGAGACCCAGTACTTC.

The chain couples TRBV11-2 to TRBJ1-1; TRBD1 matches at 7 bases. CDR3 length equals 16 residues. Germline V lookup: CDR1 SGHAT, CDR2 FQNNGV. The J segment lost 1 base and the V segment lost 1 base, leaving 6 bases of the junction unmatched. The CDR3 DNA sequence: TGTGCCAGCAGCTTAGTACCCGGGACAGAGAACACTGAAGCTTTCTTT. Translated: CASSLVPGTENTEAFF.

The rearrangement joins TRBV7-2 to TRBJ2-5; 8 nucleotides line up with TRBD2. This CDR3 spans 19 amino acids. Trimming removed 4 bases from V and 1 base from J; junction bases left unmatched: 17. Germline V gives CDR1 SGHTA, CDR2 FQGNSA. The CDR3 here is CASSSGQAGGLIRQETQYF. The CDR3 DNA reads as TGTGCCAGCAGCTCCGGCCAGGCGGGGGGCCTCATCCGCCAAGAGACCCAGTACTTC.

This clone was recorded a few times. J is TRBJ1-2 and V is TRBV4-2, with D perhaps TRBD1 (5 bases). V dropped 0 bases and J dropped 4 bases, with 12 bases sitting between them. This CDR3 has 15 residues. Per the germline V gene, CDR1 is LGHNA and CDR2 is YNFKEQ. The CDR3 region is CASSQDSQGVYGYTF. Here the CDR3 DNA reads TGTGCCAGCAGCCAAGATAGCCAGGGTGTCTATGGCTACACCTTC.

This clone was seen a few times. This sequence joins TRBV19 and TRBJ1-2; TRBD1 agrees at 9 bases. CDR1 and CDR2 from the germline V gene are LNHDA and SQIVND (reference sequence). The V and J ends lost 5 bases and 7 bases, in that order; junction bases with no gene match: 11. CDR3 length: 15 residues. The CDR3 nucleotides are TGTGCCAGTAGTGCAACCGGGACAGGGAGGGTTGGCTACACCTTC. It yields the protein CASSATGTGRVGYTF.

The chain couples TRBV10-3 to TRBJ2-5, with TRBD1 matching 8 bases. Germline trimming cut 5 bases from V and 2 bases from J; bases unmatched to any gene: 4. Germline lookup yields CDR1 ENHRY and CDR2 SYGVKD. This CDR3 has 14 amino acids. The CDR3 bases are TGTGCCATCAGTCCCGGGACAGGTCAAGAGACCCAGTACTTC. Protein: CAISPGTGQETQYF.

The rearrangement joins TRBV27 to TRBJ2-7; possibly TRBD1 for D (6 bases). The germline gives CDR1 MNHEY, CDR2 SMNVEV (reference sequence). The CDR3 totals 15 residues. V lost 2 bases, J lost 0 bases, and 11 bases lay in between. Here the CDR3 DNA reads TGTGCCAGCAGTTTAAATACAGGGAACTCCTACGAGCAGTACTTC. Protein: CASSLNTGNSYEQYF.

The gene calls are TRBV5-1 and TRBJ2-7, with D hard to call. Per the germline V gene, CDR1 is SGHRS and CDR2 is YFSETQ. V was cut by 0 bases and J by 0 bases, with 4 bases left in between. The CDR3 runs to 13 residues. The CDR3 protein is CASSLVSSYEQYF. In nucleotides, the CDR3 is TGCGCCAGCAGCTTGGTCAGCTCCTACGAGCAGTACTTC. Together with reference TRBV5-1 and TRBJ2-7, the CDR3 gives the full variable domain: KAGVTQTPRYLIKTRGQQVTLSCSPISGHRSVSWYQQTPGQGLQFLFEYFSETQRNKGNFPGRFSGRQFSNSRSEMNVSTLELGDSALYLCASSLVSSYEQYFGPGTRLTVT.

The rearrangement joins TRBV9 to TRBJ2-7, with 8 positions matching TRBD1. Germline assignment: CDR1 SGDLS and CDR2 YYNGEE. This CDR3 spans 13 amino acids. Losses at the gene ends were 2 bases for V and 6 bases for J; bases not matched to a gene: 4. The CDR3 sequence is CASSVGQVTEQYF. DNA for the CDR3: TGTGCCAGCAGCGTGGGACAGGTAACCGAGCAGTACTTC.

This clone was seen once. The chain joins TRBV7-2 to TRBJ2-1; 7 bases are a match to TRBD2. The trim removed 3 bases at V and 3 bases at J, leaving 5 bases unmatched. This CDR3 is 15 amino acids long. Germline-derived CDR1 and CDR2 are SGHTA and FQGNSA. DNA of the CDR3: TGTGCCAGCAGCTTCCCTAGCGGTCGCTACAATGAGCAGTTCTTC. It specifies CASSFPSGRYNEQFF.

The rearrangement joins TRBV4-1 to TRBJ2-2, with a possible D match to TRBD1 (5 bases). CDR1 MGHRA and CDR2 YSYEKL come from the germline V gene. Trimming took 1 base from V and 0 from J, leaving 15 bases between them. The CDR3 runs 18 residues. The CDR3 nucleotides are TGCGCCAGCAGCCAAGTCGGGCCAGGACACGCGAACACCGGGGAGCTGTTTTTT. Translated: CASSQVGPGHANTGELFF.

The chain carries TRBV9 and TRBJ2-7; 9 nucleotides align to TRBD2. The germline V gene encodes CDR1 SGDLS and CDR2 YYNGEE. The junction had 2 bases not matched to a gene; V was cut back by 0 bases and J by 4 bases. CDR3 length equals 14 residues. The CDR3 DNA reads TGTGCCAGCAGCGTAGGTAGCGGGAGTTACGAGCAGTACTTC. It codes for CASSVGSGSYEQYF. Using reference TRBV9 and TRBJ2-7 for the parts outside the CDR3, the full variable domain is DSGVTQTPKHLITATGQRVTLRCSPRSGDLSVYWYQQSLDQGLQFLIQYYNGEERAKGNILERFSAQQFPDLHSELNLSSLELGDSALYFCASSVGSGSYEQYFGPGTRLTVT.

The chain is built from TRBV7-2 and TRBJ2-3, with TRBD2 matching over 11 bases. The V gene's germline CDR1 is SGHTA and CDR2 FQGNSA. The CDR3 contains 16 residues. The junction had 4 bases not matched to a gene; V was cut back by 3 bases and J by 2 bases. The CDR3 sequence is CASSFRLAGSTDTQYF. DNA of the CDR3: TGTGCCAGCAGCTTCAGACTAGCGGGGTCCACAGATACGCAGTATTTT. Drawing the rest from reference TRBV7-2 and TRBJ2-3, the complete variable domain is GAGVSQSPSNKVTEKGKDVELRCDPISGHTALYWYRQSLGQGLEFLIYFQGNSAPDKSGLPSDRFSAERTGGSVSTLTIQRTQQEDSAVYLCASSFRLAGSTDTQYFGPGTRLTVL.

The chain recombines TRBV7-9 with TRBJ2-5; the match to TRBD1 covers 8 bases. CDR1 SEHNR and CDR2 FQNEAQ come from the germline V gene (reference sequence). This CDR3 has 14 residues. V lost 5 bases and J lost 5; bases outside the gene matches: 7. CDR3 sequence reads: CASSPGQGDETQYF. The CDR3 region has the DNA TGTGCCAGCAGCCCAGGACAGGGAGACGAGACCCAGTACTTC.

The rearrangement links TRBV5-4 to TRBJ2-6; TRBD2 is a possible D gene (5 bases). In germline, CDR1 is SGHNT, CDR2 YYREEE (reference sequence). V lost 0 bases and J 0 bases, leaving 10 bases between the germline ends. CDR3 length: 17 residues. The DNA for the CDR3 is TGTGCCAGCAGCTTGGGACACGGGATCTCTGGGGCCAACGTCCTGACTTTC. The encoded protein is CASSLGHGISGANVLTF.

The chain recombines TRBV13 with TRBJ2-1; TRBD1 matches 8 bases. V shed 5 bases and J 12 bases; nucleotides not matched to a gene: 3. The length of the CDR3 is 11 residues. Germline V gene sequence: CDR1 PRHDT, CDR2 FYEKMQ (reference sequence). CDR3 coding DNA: TGTGCCAGCAGCACCGGACAGGGGCAGTTCTTC. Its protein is CASSTGQGQFF.

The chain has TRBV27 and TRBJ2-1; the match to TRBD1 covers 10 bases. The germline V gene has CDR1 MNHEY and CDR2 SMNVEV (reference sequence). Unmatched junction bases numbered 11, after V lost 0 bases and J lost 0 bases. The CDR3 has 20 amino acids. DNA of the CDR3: TGTGCCAGCAGTTTATCGCGACAGGGGGCAAGTGGATACTCCTACAATGAGCAGTTCTTC. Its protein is CASSLSRQGASGYSYNEQFF.

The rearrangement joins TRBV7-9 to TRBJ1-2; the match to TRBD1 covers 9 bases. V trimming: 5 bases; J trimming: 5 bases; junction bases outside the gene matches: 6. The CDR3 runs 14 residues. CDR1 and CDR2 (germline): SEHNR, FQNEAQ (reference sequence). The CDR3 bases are TGTGCCAGCAGCGCCGGGACAGGGTCTTATGGCTACACCTTC. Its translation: CASSAGTGSYGYTF. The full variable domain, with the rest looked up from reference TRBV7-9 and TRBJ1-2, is DTGVSQNPRHKITKRGQNVTFRCDPISEHNRLYWYRQTLGQGPEFLTYFQNEAQLEKSRLLSDRFSAERPKGSFSTLEIQRTEQGDSAMYLCASSAGTGSYGYTFGSGTRLTVV.

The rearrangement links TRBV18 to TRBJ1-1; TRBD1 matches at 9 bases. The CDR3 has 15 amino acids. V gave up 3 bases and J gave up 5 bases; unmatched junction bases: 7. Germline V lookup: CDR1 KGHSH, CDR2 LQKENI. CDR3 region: CASSPPGQGGTEAFF. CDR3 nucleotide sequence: TGTGCCAGCTCACCCCCGGGACAGGGAGGTACTGAAGCTTTCTTT.

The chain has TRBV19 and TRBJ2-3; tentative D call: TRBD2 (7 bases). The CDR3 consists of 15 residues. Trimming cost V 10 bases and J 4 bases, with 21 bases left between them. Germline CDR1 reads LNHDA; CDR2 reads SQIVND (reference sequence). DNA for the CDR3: TGTGCCACCCGGCCATTCCGAGGGGGGGCAGATACGCAGTATTTT. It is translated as CATRPFRGGADTQYF. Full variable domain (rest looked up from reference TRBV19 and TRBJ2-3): DGGITQSPKYLFRKEGQNVTLSCEQNLNHDAMYWYRQDPGQGLRLIYYSQIVNDFQKGDIAEGYSVSREKKESFPLTVTSAQKNPTAFYLCATRPFRGGADTQYFGPGTRLTVL.

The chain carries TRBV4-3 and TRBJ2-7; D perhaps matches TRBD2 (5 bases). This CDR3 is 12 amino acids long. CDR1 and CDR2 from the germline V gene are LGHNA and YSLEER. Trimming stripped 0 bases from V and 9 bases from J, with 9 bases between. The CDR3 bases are TGCGCCAGCAGCCAAGATTTGGGAGCGCAGTACTTC. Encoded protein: CASSQDLGAQYF.

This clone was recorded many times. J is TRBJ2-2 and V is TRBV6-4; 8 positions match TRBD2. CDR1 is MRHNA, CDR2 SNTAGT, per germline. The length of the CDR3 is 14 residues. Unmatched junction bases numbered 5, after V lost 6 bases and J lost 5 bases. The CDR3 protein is CASSDGRETGELFF. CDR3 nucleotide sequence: TGTGCCAGCAGCGACGGGAGGGAGACCGGGGAGCTGTTTTTT.